These T cell receptor beta chains were read from a single sample in a study of T cell responses to AZD1222 COVID-19 vaccine. Profiled with immunoSEQ multiplex PCR; TCRdb holds only in-frame clones, not every one. The sample has roughly 110,000 clones; roughly 87% are singletons. This material consisted of peripheral blood, taken on day 0 of AZD1222 vaccination. The receptors come from an adult in good health. Both conserved end residues are part of each CDR3. Part of the rows lack a size; the others show once, few, many or a class for expanded clones.

abundance: few
v_gene: TRBV11-2
CDR3aa: CASSPLRESKAFF

abundance: -
v_gene: TRBV30
CDR3aa: CAWSAGGNEKLFF

abundance: few
v_gene: TRBV6-6
CDR3aa: CASGHGSLDYGYTF

abundance: -
v_gene: TRBV10-3
CDR3aa: CAIRAGTGVYNEQFF

abundance: -
v_gene: TRBV6-4
CDR3aa: CASSEGTGELFF

abundance: -
v_gene: TRBV5-4
CDR3aa: CASSLDGQPQHF

abundance: once
v_gene: TRBV5-1
CDR3aa: CASSLDLTPGNTIYF

abundance: -
v_gene: TRBV14
CDR3aa: CASSALAGSYEQYF

abundance: -
v_gene: TRBV7-3
CDR3aa: CASSFGEGEQFF

abundance: few
v_gene: TRBV6-5
CDR3aa: CASSRTENYEQYF

abundance: -
v_gene: TRBV7-9
CDR3aa: CASSLGQGELFF

abundance: few
v_gene: TRBV5-4
CDR3aa: CASSLAHDRAKAFF

abundance: -
v_gene: TRBV7-2
CDR3aa: CASSLFRSYNSPLHF

abundance: few
v_gene: TRBV19
CDR3aa: CASSPQSNQPQHF

abundance: once
v_gene: TRBV7-2
CDR3aa: CASSARLAGGRNEQFF

abundance: once
v_gene: TRBV4-1
CDR3aa: CASSQYTDIPPPYSNQPQHF

abundance: -
v_gene: TRBV2
CDR3aa: CASSAGQVGLSGANVLTF

abundance: -
v_gene: TRBV29-1
CDR3aa: CSVEHRGPYRGYTF

abundance: -
v_gene: TRBV3-1/TRBV3-2
CDR3aa: CASSQLAGESGTQYF

abundance: -
v_gene: TRBV25-1
CDR3aa: CASSLGQDEKLFF